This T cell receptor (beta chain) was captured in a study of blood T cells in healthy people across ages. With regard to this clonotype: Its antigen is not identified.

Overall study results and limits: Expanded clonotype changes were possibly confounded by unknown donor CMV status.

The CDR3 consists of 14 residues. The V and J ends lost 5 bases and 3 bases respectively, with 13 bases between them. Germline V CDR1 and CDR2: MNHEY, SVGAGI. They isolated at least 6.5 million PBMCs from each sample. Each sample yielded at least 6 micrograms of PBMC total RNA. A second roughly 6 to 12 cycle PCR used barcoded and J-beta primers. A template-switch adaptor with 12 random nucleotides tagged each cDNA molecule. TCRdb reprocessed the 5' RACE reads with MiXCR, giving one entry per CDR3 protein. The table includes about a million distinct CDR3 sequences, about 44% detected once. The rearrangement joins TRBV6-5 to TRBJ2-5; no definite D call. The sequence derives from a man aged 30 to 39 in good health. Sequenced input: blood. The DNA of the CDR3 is TGTGCCAGCAGTCAAAGTGGCGGAGAAGAGACCCAGTACTTC. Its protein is CASSQSGGEETQYF.